Listed below are T cell receptor beta chains from one sample, sequenced in a study of T cell repertoires in cytomegalovirus infection. Via MiXCR, TCRdb re-called the reads, giving one row per CDR3 protein. The top ten hold 48% of the sample, which has approximately 590,000 distinct CDR3 sequences, roughly 43% seen once. These TCRs are of unknown antigen specificity. Sequenced material: cultured PBMCs, taken from culture after CMV antigen stimulation. These receptors originate from a human donor in good health (CMV status not recorded). Some clones in this sample may be carry-over from other donors' samples. The CDR3 runs from the conserved cysteine through the conserved F or W. Fields, in order: clone size, J gene, D gene, V gene, CDR3 DNA, CDR3 protein. A D gene is named only where the DNA matches it firmly. The size of a clone is reported for some rows only, either as once, few or many, or as a class for expanded clones.

>few|TRBJ1-1|-|TRBV6-5
TGTGCCAGCAGTTACAGCCGCGGGGGGAAGAACACTGAAGCTTTCTTT
CASSYSRGGKNTEAFF
>once|TRBJ2-7|TRBD2|TRBV10-3
TGTGCCATCAGGGATGGGGTGCATAGCGGGATCGAGCAGTACTTC
CAIRDGVHSGIEQYF
>-|TRBJ2-7|-|TRBV7-4
TGTGCCAGCAGCGTGTCAGGGTCACCTGTTTACGAGCAGTACTTC
CASSVSGSPVYEQYF
>-|TRBJ1-2|TRBD1|TRBV10-3
TGTGCCATCAGCCAGGGGGACGGCAACTATGGCTACACCTTC
CAISQGDGNYGYTF
>-|TRBJ2-7|TRBD2|TRBV6-6
TGTGCCAGCAGTTACGAAGGGACTAGCGGACCTACGGAGCAGTACTTC
CASSYEGTSGPTEQYF
>-|TRBJ2-2|-|TRBV10-3
TGTGCCATCAGTGAACTACAGGGGAACACCGGGGAGCTGTTTTTT
CAISELQGNTGELFF
>few|TRBJ2-2|TRBD1|TRBV18
TGTGCCAGCTCACCAGGGACAGGACTCGCCGGGGAGCTGTTTTTT
CASSPGTGLAGELFF
>-|TRBJ1-6|-|TRBV5-1
TGCGCCAGCAGCCCGAGACCACAGGGAAGAGCACTCCACTTT
CASSPRPQGRALHF
>-|TRBJ2-7|TRBD2|TRBV20-1
TGCAGTGCTGGACTAGCGGGAGAGGGCGAGCAGTACTTC
CSAGLAGEGEQYF
>-|TRBJ1-2|-|TRBV18
TGTGCCAGCTCACCACAGGAAGGGATGGAGTATGGCTACACCTTC
CASSPQEGMEYGYTF
>few|TRBJ1-6|-|TRBV7-2
TGTGCCAGCAGCTCGAGACAGACCCTGGGATCCCTCCACTTT
CASSSRQTLGSLHF
>-|TRBJ2-1|TRBD2|TRBV6-8
TGTGCCAGCAGTTACTCCTTACTATGGGCGGGGGGGCTGAATGAGCAGTTCTTC
CASSYSLLWAGGLNEQFF
>-|TRBJ1-1|-|TRBV20-1
TGCAGTACGAAGATCCCAGGGTCGGTGAACACTGAAGCTTTCTTT
CSTKIPGSVNTEAFF
>few|TRBJ2-6|-|TRBV2
TGTGCCAGCAGAAGGGACTCTGGGGCCAACGTCCTGACTTTC
CASRRDSGANVLTF
>-|TRBJ1-3|-|TRBV2
TGTGCCAGCAGTGTTTCTCTCCGGAACAGACTCTCTGGAAACACCATATATTTT
CASSVSLRNRLSGNTIYF
>-|TRBJ2-3|TRBD2|TRBV20-1
TGCAGTGCCCCTATAGCGGGAGTGTTTGGAGATACGCAGTATTTT
CSAPIAGVFGDTQYF
>-|TRBJ2-2|-|TRBV6-2/TRBV6-3
TGTGCCAGCAGTTACTCGAGTCGGGGTAGCCCGAACACCGGGGAGCTGTTTTTT
CASSYSSRGSPNTGELFF
>few|TRBJ2-3|-|TRBV15
TGTGCCACCAGCAGAGAGGGACCTTATGATACGCAGTATTTT
CATSREGPYDTQYF
>-|TRBJ1-6|TRBD1|TRBV12-3/TRBV12-4
TGTGCCAGCAGACCCGGGACAGGACATTCACCCCTCCACTTT
CASRPGTGHSPLHF
>few|TRBJ2-7|TRBD2|TRBV6-5
TGTGCCAGCAGGTTTCTACTAGCGGGAGTTTACGAGCAGTACTTC
CASRFLLAGVYEQYF
>-|TRBJ1-5|-|TRBV28
TGTGCCAGCAGTCCTGGAGGGGCCACGGGGCCCCAGCATTTT
CASSPGGATGPQHF
>-|TRBJ1-1|-|TRBV7-2
TGTGCCAGCAGCAAACTATCAGGGCACACTGAAGCTTTCTTT
CASSKLSGHTEAFF
>-|TRBJ2-7|-|TRBV7-9
TGTGCCAGCAGCCAGTCATGGTCCTACGAGCAGTACTTC
CASSQSWSYEQYF
>few|TRBJ2-3|-|TRBV10-3
TGTGCCATCAGTGACAGCAAACTGGATTCTAGCACAGATACGCAGTATTTT
CAISDSKLDSSTDTQYF
>-|TRBJ2-3|-|TRBV6-2/TRBV6-3
TGTGCCAGCAGTATCCGGGAGAGCACAGATACGCAGTATTTT
CASSIRESTDTQYF
>few|TRBJ1-5|-|TRBV7-2
TGTGCCAGCAGCTTACTCCCGAGGGATCAGCCCCAGCATTTT
CASSLLPRDQPQHF
>-|TRBJ2-7|TRBD2|TRBV7-9
TGTGCCAGCAGCTTATCTTCTAGCGGGAGTTACGTATACGAGCAGTACTTC
CASSLSSSGSYVYEQYF
>once|TRBJ1-5|-|TRBV27
TGTGCCAGCAGTTTAATCCAGACCAATCAGCCCCAGCATTTT
CASSLIQTNQPQHF
>few|TRBJ1-6|-|TRBV6-1
TGTGCCAGCAGTGAATCGGGGCCCTACAATTCACCCCTCCACTTT
CASSESGPYNSPLHF
>few|TRBJ2-3|TRBD2|TRBV7-2
TGTGCCAGCAGCACCCAAGGACTAGCGGGGGGGTGGGCAGATACGCAGTATTTT
CASSTQGLAGGWADTQYF
>once|TRBJ2-3|-|TRBV20-1
TGCAGTGGTCTCTTACCCCCTGGCAGATCTAGCACAGATACGCAGTATTTT
CSGLLPPGRSSTDTQYF
>few|TRBJ2-1|TRBD2|TRBV12-5
TGTGCTAGTGGGGGGGGGGCTAGCGGGGACTTTGAGCAGTTCTTC
CASGGGASGDFEQFF
>-|TRBJ1-4|-|TRBV28
TGTGCCAGCAGAGAGGACAGTTTTAATGAAAAACTGTTTTTT
CASREDSFNEKLFF
>few|TRBJ1-2|TRBD1|TRBV7-2
TGTGCCAGCAGCCCGACCGGGACAGGGTTAGAAGCGTATGGCTACACCTTC
CASSPTGTGLEAYGYTF
>many|TRBJ2-7|-|TRBV7-2
TGTGCCAGCAGCCCCCAGATGTCGCCGCACTACGAGCAGTACTTC
CASSPQMSPHYEQYF
>-|TRBJ2-5|-|TRBV7-2
TGTGCCAGCAGCTTAGCGGCACTAGGGGTGGAGACCCAGTACTTC
CASSLAALGVETQYF
>-|TRBJ2-1|TRBD2|TRBV6-6
TGTGCCAGCAGTTCTCGGACTAGCGGGAGTCCGAATATCGATGAGCAGTTCTTC
CASSSRTSGSPNIDEQFF
>few|TRBJ1-5|-|TRBV6-1
TGTGCCAGCACCGAAGCCGCAGTCCCATATAGCAATCAGCCCCAGCATTTT
CASTEAAVPYSNQPQHF
>-|TRBJ2-7|-|TRBV29-1
TGCAGCGCCCTCAATTACGAGCAGTACTTC
CSALNYEQYF
>-|TRBJ2-7|-|TRBV20-1
TGCAGTGCTAGAGCTCCGGGTTACTACGAGCAGTACTTC
CSARAPGYYEQYF
>-|TRBJ2-2|TRBD2|TRBV5-4
TGTGCCAGCAGCTTAGCGGGAGGAGGGAACACCGGGGAGCTGTTTTTT
CASSLAGGGNTGELFF
>-|TRBJ2-6|-|TRBV27
TGTGCCAGCAGTTTGGCTGAAGGTGGGGCCAACGTCCTGACTTTC
CASSLAEGGANVLTF
>few|TRBJ2-5|-|TRBV6-5
TGTGCCAGCAGTTACGTAGAAACGGTTAGAGAGACCCAGTACTTC
CASSYVETVRETQYF
>few|TRBJ1-2|TRBD1|TRBV19
TGTGCCAGTAGTGAGGACAGGGGGCGCGGATATGGCTACACCTTC
CASSEDRGRGYGYTF